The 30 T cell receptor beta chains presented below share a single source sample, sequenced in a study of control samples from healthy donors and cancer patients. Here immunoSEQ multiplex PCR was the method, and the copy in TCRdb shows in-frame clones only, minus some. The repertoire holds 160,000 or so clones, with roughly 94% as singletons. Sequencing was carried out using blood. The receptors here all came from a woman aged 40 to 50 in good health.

This CDR3 reads CASSWAGADTGELFF. As DNA, the CDR3 is TGTGCCAGCAGCTGGGCGGGGGCGGACACCGGGGAGCTGTTTTTT. The chain carries TRBV5-5 and TRBJ2-2, with D perhaps matching TRBD2 (7 bases). Between the trimmed V and J ends, which lost 3 bases and 3 bases, there was a span of 12 bases. Looked up from germline, CDR1 is SGHKS and CDR2 is YYEKEE (reference sequence). There are 15 residues in the CDR3.

CDR3 nucleotide sequence: TGTGCCAGTAGTATAAATGGAGGGCGCACCGGGGAGCTGTTTTTT. This translates into CASSINGGRTGELFF. This chain links TRBV19 with TRBJ2-2; possible D gene TRBD2, 6 bases. CDR1 LNHDA and CDR2 SQIVND come from the germline V gene (reference sequence). This CDR3 contains 15 residues. Trimming pared 2 bases from V and 4 bases from J, leaving 11 bases between.

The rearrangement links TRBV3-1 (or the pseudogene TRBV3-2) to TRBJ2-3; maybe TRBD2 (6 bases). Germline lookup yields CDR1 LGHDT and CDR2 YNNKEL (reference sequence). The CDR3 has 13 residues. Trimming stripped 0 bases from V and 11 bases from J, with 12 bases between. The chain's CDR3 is CASSQEMGGRQYF. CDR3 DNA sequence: TGTGCCAGCAGCCAAGAAATGGGGGGAAGGCAGTATTTT.

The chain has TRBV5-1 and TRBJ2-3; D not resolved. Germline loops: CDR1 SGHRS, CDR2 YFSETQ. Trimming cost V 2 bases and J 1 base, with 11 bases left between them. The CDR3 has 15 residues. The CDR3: CASSFQAMGTDTQYF. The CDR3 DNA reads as TGCGCCAGCAGCTTCCAAGCGATGGGCACAGATACGCAGTATTTT.

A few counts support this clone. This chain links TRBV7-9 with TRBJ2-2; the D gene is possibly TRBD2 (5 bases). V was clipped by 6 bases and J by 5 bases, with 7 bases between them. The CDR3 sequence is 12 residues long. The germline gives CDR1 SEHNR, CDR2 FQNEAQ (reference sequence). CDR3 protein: CASSPGTGELFF. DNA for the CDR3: TGTGCCAGCAGTCCGGGGACCGGGGAGCTGTTTTTT.

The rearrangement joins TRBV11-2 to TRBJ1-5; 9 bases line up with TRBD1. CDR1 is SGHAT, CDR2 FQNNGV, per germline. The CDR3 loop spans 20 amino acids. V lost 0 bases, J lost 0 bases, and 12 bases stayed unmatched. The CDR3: CASSLDVTGTGLDSNQPQHF. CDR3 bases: TGTGCCAGCAGCTTAGATGTGACCGGGACAGGGTTGGATAGCAATCAGCCCCAGCATTTT.

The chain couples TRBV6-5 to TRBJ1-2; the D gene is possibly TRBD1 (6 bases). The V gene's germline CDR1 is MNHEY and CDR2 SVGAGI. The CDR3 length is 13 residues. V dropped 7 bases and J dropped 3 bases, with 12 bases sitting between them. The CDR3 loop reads CASIETGDYGYTF. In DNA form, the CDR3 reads TGTGCCAGCATAGAGACAGGCGACTATGGCTACACCTTC.

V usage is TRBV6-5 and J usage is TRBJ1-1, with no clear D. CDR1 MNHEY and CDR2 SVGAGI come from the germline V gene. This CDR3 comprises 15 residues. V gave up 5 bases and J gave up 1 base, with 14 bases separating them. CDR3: CASSPPVTGNTEAFF. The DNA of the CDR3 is TGTGCCAGCAGTCCGCCAGTGACCGGGAACACTGAAGCTTTCTTT.

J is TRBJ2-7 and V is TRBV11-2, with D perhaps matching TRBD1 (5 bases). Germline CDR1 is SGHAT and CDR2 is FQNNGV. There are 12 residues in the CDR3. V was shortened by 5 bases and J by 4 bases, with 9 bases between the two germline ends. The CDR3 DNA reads TGTGCCAGCAGCCAGACAGTATACGAGCAGTACTTC. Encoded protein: CASSQTVYEQYF.

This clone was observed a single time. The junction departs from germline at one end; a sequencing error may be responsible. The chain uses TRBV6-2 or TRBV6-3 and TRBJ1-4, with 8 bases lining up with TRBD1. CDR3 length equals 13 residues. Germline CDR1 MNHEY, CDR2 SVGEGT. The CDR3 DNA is TGTGCCAGCAGTTACGGGGGACAGGAGAAACGGTTTTTT. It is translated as CASSYGGQEKRFF.

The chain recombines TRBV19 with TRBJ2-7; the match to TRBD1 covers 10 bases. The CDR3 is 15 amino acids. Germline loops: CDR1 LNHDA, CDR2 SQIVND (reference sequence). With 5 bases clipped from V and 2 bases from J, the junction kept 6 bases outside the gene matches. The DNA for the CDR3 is TGTGCCAGTAGTTTGACAGGGGGCTCCCCCTACGAGCAGTACTTC. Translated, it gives CASSLTGGSPYEQYF.

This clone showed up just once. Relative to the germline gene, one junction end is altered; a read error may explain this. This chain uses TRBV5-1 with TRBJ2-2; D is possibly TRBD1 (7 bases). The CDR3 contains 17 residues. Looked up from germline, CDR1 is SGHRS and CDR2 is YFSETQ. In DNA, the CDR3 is TGCGCCCGCAGCTCCAGGGGCAGGGGGGACAAAACCGGGGAGCTGTTTTTT. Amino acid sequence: CARSSRGRGDKTGELFF.

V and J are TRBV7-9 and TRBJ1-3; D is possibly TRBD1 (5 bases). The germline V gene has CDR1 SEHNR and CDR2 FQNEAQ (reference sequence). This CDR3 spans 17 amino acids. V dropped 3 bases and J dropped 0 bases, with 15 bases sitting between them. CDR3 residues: CASSLSYRPSSGNTIYF. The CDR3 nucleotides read TGTGCCAGCAGCTTGTCTTACAGGCCGAGCTCTGGAAACACCATATATTTT.

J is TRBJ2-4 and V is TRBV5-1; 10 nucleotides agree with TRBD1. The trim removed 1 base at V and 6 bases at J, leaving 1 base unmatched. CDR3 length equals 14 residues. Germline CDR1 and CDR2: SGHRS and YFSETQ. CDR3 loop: CASSLRQGANIQYF. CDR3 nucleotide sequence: TGCGCCAGCAGCTTGAGACAGGGGGCAAACATTCAGTACTTC. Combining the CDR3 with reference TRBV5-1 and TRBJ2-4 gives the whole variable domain KAGVTQTPRYLIKTRGQQVTLSCSPISGHRSVSWYQQTPGQGLQFLFEYFSETQRNKGNFPGRFSGRQFSNSRSEMNVSTLELGDSALYLCASSLRQGANIQYFGAGTRLSVL.

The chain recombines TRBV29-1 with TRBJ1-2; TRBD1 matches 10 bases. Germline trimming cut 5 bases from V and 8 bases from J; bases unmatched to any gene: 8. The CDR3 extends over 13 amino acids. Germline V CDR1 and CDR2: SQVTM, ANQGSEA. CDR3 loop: CSVLRQGAKGYTF. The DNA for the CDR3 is TGCAGCGTTTTAAGACAGGGGGCGAAGGGCTACACCTTC.

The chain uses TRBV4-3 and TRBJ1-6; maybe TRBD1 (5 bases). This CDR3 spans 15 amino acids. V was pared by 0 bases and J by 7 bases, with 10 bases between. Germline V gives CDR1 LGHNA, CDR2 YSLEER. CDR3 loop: CASSQDWGKNSPLHF. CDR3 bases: TGCGCCAGCAGCCAAGATTGGGGGAAGAATTCACCCCTCCACTTT.

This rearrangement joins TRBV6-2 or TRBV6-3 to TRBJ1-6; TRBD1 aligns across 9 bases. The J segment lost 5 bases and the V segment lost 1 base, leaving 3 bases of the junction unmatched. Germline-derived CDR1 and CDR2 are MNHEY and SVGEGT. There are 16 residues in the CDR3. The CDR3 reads CASSYFGTGNNSPLHF. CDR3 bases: TGTGCCAGCAGTTACTTCGGGACAGGGAATAATTCACCCCTCCACTTT.

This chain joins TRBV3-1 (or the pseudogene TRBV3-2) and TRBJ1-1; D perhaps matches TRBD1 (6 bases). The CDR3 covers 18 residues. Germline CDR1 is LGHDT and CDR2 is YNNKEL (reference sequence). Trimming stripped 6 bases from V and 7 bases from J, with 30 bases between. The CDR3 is CASSRYFNREGKQSEAFF. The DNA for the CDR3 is TGTGCCAGCAGTCGATACTTTAACAGGGAAGGTAAGCAGAGTGAAGCTTTCTTT.

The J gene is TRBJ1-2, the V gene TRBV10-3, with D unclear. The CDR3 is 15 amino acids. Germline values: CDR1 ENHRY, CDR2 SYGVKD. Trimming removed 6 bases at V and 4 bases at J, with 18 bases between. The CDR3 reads CAISETTTVRYGYTF. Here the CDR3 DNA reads TGTGCCATCAGCGAAACAACCACGGTTCGCTATGGCTACACCTTC.

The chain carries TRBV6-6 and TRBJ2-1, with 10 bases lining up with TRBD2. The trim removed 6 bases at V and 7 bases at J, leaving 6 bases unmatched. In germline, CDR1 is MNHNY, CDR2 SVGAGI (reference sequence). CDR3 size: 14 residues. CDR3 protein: CASRRTSGVNEQFF. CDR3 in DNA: TGTGCCAGCAGGCGTACTAGCGGGGTAAATGAGCAGTTCTTC.

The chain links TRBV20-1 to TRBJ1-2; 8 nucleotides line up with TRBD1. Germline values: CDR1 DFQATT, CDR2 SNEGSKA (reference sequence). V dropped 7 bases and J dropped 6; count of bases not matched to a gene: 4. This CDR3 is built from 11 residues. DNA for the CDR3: TGCAGTGGCCCAGGGGGCGATGGCTACACCTTC. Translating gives CSGPGGDGYTF.

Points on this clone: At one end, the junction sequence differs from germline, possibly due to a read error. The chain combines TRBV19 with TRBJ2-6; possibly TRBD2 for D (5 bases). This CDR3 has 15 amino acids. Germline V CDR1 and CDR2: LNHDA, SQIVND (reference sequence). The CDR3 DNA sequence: TGTGCCAGCAGTATGCCGGGAATTGGGGCCAACGTCCTGACTTTC. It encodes CASSMPGIGANVLTF.

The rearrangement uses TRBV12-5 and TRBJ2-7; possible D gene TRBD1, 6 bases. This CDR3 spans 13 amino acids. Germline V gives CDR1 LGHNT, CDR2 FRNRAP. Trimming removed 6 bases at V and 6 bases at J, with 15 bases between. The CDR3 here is CASGDTQGSEQYF. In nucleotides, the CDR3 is TGTGCTAGTGGGGACACACAGGGCTCCGAGCAGTACTTC.

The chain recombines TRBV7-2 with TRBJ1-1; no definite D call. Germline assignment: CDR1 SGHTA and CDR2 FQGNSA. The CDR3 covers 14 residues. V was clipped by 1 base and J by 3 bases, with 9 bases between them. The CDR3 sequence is CASSLGLSYTEAFF. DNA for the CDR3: TGTGCCAGCAGCTTAGGCCTTTCGTACACTGAAGCTTTCTTT.

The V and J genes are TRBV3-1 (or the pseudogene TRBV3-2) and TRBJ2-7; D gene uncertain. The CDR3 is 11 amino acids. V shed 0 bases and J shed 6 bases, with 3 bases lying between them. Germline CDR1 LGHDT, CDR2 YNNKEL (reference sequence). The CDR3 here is CASSQEGEQYF. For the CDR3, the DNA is TGTGCCAGCAGCCAAGAAGGCGAGCAGTACTTC.

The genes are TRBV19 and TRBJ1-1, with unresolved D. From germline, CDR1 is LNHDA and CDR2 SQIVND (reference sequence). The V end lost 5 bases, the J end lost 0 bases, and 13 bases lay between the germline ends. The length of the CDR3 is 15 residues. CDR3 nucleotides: TGTGCCAGTAGTCCCAATACAGAGTTGAACACTGAAGCTTTCTTT. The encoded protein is CASSPNTELNTEAFF.

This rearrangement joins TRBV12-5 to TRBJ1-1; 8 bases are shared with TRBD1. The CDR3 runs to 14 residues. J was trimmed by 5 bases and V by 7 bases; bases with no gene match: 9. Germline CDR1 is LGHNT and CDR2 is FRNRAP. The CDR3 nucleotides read TGTGCTAGTGACCCAGGGGGCCGGAGGACTGAAGCTTTCTTT. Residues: CASDPGGRRTEAFF.

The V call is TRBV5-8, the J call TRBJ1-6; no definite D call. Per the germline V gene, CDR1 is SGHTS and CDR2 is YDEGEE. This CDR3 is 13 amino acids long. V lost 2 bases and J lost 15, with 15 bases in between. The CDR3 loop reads CASSLQTARGLHF. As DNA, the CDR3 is TGTGCCAGCAGCTTACAGACGGCTCGGGGCCTCCACTTT.

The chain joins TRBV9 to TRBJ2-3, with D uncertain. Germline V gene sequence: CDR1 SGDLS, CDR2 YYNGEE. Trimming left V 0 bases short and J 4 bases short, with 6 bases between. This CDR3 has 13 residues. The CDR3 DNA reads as TGTGCCAGCAGCGTAGGCCCCCCAGATACGCAGTATTTT. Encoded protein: CASSVGPPDTQYF.

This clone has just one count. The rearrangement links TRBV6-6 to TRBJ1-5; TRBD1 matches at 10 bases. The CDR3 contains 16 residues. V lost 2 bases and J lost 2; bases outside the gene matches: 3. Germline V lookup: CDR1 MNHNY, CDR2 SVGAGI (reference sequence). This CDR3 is CASSYQTGGGNQPQHF. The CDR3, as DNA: TGTGCCAGCAGTTACCAGACAGGGGGCGGCAATCAGCCCCAGCATTTT.